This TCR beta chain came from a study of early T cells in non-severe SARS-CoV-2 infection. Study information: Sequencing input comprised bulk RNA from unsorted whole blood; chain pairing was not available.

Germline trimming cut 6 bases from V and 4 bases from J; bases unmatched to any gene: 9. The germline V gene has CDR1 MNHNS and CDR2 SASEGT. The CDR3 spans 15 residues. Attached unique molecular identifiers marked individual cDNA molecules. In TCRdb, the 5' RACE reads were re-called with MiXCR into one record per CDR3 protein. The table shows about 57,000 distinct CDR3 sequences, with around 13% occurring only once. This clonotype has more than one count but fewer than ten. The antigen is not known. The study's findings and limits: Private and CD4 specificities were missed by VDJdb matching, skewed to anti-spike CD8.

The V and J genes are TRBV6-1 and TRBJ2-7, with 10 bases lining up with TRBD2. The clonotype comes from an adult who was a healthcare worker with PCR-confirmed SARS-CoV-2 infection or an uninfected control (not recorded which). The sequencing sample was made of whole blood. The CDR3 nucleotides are TGTGCCAGCAGCTTCGGACTAGCGGAGACTTACGAGCAGTACTTC. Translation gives CASSFGLAETYEQYF.